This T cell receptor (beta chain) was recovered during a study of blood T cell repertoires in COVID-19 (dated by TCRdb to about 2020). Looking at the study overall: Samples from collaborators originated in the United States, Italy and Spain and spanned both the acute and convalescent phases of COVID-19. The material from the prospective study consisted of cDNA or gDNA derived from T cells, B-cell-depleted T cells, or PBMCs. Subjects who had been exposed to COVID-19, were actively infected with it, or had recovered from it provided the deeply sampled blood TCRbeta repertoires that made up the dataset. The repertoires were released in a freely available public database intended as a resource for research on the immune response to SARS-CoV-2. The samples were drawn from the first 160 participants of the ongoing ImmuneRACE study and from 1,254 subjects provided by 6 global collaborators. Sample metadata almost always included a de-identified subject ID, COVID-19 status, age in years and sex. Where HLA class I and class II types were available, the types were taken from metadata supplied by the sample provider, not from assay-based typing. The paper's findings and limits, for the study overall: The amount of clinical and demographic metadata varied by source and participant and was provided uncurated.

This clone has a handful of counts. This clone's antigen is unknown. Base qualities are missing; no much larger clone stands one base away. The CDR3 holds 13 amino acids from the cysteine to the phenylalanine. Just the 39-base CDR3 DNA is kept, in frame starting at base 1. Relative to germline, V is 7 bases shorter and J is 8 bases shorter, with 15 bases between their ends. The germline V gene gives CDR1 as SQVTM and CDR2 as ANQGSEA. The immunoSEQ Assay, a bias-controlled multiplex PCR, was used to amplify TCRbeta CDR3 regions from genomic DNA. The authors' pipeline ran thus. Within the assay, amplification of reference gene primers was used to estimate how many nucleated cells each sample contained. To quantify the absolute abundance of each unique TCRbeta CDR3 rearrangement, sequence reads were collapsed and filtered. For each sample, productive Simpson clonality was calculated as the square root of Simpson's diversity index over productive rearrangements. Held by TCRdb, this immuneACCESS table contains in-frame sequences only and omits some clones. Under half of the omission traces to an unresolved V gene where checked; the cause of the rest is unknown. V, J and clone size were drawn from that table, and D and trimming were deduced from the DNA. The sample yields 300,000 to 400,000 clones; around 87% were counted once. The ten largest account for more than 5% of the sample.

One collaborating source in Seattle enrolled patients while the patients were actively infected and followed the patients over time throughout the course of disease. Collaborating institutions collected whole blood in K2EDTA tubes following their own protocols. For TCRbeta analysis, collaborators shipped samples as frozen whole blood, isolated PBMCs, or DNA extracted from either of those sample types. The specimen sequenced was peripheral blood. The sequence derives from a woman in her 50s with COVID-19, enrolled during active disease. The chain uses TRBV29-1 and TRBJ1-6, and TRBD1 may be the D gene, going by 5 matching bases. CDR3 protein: CSGDRGEHSPLHF. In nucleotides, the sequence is TGCAGCGGGGACCGGGGGGAACATTCACCCCTCCACTTT.